A selection of T cell receptor beta chains follows, all from one sample in a study of a mutant IDH1 vaccine in newly diagnosed glioma. Their target antigens are unknown. Generated by immunoSEQ multiplex PCR, the TCRdb table keeps only in-frame clones and is missing some. Of 53,000 or so clones listed, approximately 79% are singletons. Sequences were derived from PBMCs, sampled from a glioma patient whose treatment included an IDH1 peptide vaccine. These receptors were obtained from a man aged 35-49 years with glioma. Each CDR3 is given with its conserved first and last residue. Only part of the rows carry a size: once, few, many, or a class if the clone is expanded.

j_call: TRBJ2-5; v_call: TRBV5-6; clone_size: -; cdr3_aa: CASSGLTSGFETQYF
j_call: TRBJ2-7; v_call: TRBV27; clone_size: -; cdr3_aa: CASSLRQAFGEQYF
j_call: TRBJ1-1; v_call: TRBV9; clone_size: -; cdr3_aa: CASSVQGTNTEAFF
j_call: TRBJ1-1; v_call: TRBV19; clone_size: -; cdr3_aa: CASSQGRGAFF
j_call: TRBJ2-7; v_call: TRBV6-1; clone_size: -; cdr3_aa: CASSESGGAPYEQYF
j_call: TRBJ2-3; v_call: TRBV5-1; clone_size: -; cdr3_aa: CASSPGQRTDTQYF
j_call: TRBJ1-2; v_call: TRBV6-5; clone_size: once; cdr3_aa: CASSSNQGIWGYTF
j_call: TRBJ1-3; v_call: TRBV4-1; clone_size: -; cdr3_aa: CASSDADSSGNTIYF
j_call: TRBJ2-7; v_call: TRBV6-1; clone_size: few; cdr3_aa: CASSAHWGEQYF
j_call: TRBJ2-2; v_call: TRBV7-2; clone_size: -; cdr3_aa: CASSLSLRTNTGELFF
j_call: TRBJ2-7; v_call: TRBV5-1; clone_size: few; cdr3_aa: CASSFDNGPYEQYF
j_call: TRBJ2-7; v_call: TRBV5-5; clone_size: -; cdr3_aa: CASSRGQGASYVDEQYF
j_call: TRBJ2-7; v_call: TRBV5-1; clone_size: once; cdr3_aa: CASSPLGTGSYEQYF
j_call: TRBJ2-2; v_call: TRBV2; clone_size: few; cdr3_aa: CASSVKTGELFF
j_call: TRBJ1-1; v_call: TRBV27; clone_size: -; cdr3_aa: CASSLSWGSGTEAFF
j_call: TRBJ1-2; v_call: TRBV5-4; clone_size: -; cdr3_aa: CASSRTAVLFGGYTF
j_call: TRBJ1-2; v_call: TRBV15; clone_size: -; cdr3_aa: CATSSNTGDYGYTF
j_call: TRBJ1-5; v_call: TRBV4-1; clone_size: -; cdr3_aa: CASSQDEGNQPQHF
j_call: TRBJ2-1; v_call: TRBV11-2; clone_size: -; cdr3_aa: CASSRLRAGDYNEQFF
j_call: TRBJ1-1; v_call: TRBV5-1; clone_size: -; cdr3_aa: CASSLVRQITGQSTEAFF
j_call: TRBJ1-4; v_call: TRBV6-5; clone_size: -; cdr3_aa: CASSYKRGQGNEKLFF
j_call: TRBJ1-1; v_call: TRBV29-1; clone_size: -; cdr3_aa: CSVALTASTEAFF
j_call: TRBJ1-1; v_call: TRBV5-1; clone_size: -; cdr3_aa: CASSWGTDTEAFF
j_call: TRBJ1-5; v_call: TRBV10-1; clone_size: -; cdr3_aa: CASLRGENQPQHF
j_call: TRBJ1-4; v_call: TRBV5-1; clone_size: few; cdr3_aa: CASSLMTGATNEKLFF
j_call: TRBJ1-2; v_call: TRBV2; clone_size: few; cdr3_aa: CACYEGQGNGYTF
j_call: TRBJ2-2; v_call: TRBV6-5; clone_size: -; cdr3_aa: CASSRTGELFF
j_call: TRBJ1-1; v_call: TRBV11-1; clone_size: once; cdr3_aa: CASSRGQGEEAFF
j_call: TRBJ1-1; v_call: TRBV29-1; clone_size: -; cdr3_aa: CSARQGSNTEAFF
j_call: TRBJ1-2; v_call: TRBV9; clone_size: -; cdr3_aa: CASSVGGSYGYTF
j_call: TRBJ2-7; v_call: TRBV5-1; clone_size: -; cdr3_aa: CASSRQGAGEQYF
j_call: TRBJ2-7; v_call: TRBV13; clone_size: once; cdr3_aa: CASSLGRYEQYF
j_call: TRBJ2-4; v_call: TRBV10-3; clone_size: -; cdr3_aa: CAISESRLAKNIQYF
j_call: TRBJ1-4; v_call: TRBV2; clone_size: -; cdr3_aa: CASSAEAFEKLFF
j_call: TRBJ2-7; v_call: TRBV5-4; clone_size: -; cdr3_aa: CASSLAPLAGGREQYF
j_call: TRBJ2-7; v_call: TRBV5-5; clone_size: -; cdr3_aa: CASSLPSEPDEQYF
j_call: TRBJ2-5; v_call: TRBV7-8; clone_size: once; cdr3_aa: CASSSSPGLASETQYF
j_call: TRBJ1-2; v_call: TRBV19; clone_size: -; cdr3_aa: CASSTRQLNGYTF
j_call: TRBJ1-2; v_call: TRBV5-1; clone_size: few; cdr3_aa: CASSDGDYGYTF
j_call: TRBJ1-5; v_call: TRBV19; clone_size: few; cdr3_aa: CASSFRGIGNQPQHF
j_call: TRBJ2-7; v_call: TRBV14; clone_size: -; cdr3_aa: CASSRGQGYSYEQYF
j_call: TRBJ2-3; v_call: TRBV4-2; clone_size: once; cdr3_aa: CASSQDVQKNPFRAQYF
j_call: TRBJ1-3; v_call: TRBV13; clone_size: -; cdr3_aa: CASSLGAGNTIYF
j_call: TRBJ1-1; v_call: TRBV11-2; clone_size: -; cdr3_aa: CASSLWEGTEAFF
j_call: TRBJ2-7; v_call: TRBV2; clone_size: -; cdr3_aa: CASSPPGGEGYEQYF
j_call: TRBJ1-6; v_call: TRBV4-2; clone_size: -; cdr3_aa: CASTAGYSPLHF
j_call: TRBJ2-5; v_call: TRBV30; clone_size: -; cdr3_aa: CAWSVHGETQYF
j_call: TRBJ1-3; v_call: TRBV13; clone_size: -; cdr3_aa: CASSRPWGGEGNTIYF